This record concerns one T cell receptor beta chain sequence. What this receptor recognizes is not known. No base-level quality is on record; no much larger clone is a single base apart. TCRbeta CDR3 regions were amplified from genomic DNA using the immunoSEQ Assay, a bias-controlled multiplex PCR. The original pipeline was this. Within the assay, amplification of reference gene primers was used to estimate how many nucleated cells each sample contained. To quantify the absolute abundance of each unique TCRbeta CDR3 rearrangement, sequence reads were collapsed and filtered. For each sample, productive Simpson clonality was calculated as the square root of Simpson's diversity index across productive rearrangements. TCRdb holds this immuneACCESS table with in-frame rearrangements only. Some clones are missing; in checked studies, unresolved V genes explain under half, and the rest has no known cause. Clone size and the V and J calls come from that table; the DNA yielded D and trimming. In this sample the table shows about 65,000 clones, roughly 92% of which occur a single time. The ten biggest clones cover about 3% of the sample.

Collaborating institutions collected whole blood in K2EDTA tubes following their own protocols. For TCRbeta analysis, collaborator samples were shipped as frozen whole blood, as isolated PBMCs, or as DNA extracted from either sample type. These data are taken from a study of blood T cell repertoires in COVID-19 (TCRdb year 2020). In the study overall: Collaborator samples came from the United States, Italy and Spain and covered acute and convalescent phases of COVID-19. The prospective study material was composed of cDNA or gDNA derived from T cells, B-cell-depleted T cells, or PBMCs. Subjects who had been exposed to COVID-19, were actively infected with it, or had recovered from it provided the deeply sampled blood TCRbeta repertoires that made up the dataset. The repertoires were released in a freely available public database meant as a resource for research on the immune response to SARS-CoV-2. The samples were drawn from the first 160 participants of the ongoing ImmuneRACE study and from some 1,300 subjects provided by 6 global collaborators. Sample metadata almost always included a de-identified subject ID, COVID-19 status, age in years and sex. Where available, HLA class I and class II types were obtained from metadata supplied by the sample provider rather than from assay-based typing.

V has 6 bases trimmed and J has 5 bases trimmed; junction bases matching no gene number 8. The CDR3 starts with the cysteine, ends with the phenylalanine, and has 14 residues. CDR3 DNA only is kept here, 42 bases in frame from base 1. CDR1 and CDR2 are drawn from the germline V gene (reference sequence): LNHDA, SQIVND. What the study reported, not specific to this receptor: How much clinical and demographic metadata was included differed by source and by participant, and the metadata was provided uncurated.

This receptor was taken from a man between 65 and 80 years old with active COVID-19. The sequence links TRBV19 to TRBJ1-2; 8 of the junction bases match TRBD1. The source material was peripheral blood. The CDR3 corresponds to CASSPPGQDYGYTF. The DNA sequence is as follows: TGTGCCAGTAGCCCGCCGGGACAGGATTATGGCTACACCTTC. Beyond the CDR3, the reference TRBV19 and TRBJ1-2 genes provide the residues; the full variable domain reads: DGGITQSPKYLFRKEGQNVTLSCEQNLNHDAMYWYRQDPGQGLRLIYYSQIVNDFQKGDIAEGYSVSREKKESFPLTVTSAQKNPTAFYLCASSPPGQDYGYTFGSGTRLTVV.